This entry features one TCR beta chain sequence. The germline V gene encodes CDR1 LGHNA and CDR2 YNFKEQ. This CDR3 comprises 14 residues. V was shortened by 2 bases and J by 8 bases, with 13 bases between the two germline ends. The data originate from a study of blood T cell repertoires in COVID-19. As handled by the study authors: Reference gene primer amplification gave nucleated cell count estimates. TCRdb keeps only in-frame clones here, not all; method: immunoSEQ multiplex PCR. The DNA was the basis for D and trimming; V, J and clone size are from that table. The sample has roughly 150,000 clones, about 85% seen once.

The gene calls are TRBV4-2 and TRBJ2-4; possible D gene TRBD1, 8 bases. The sample consisted of peripheral blood. The source of this sequence is a man older than 75 with COVID-19, enrolled during active disease. The CDR3 DNA follows: TGTGCCAGCAGCCAATTACAGGGGGGGGACATTCAGTACTTC. This encodes CASSQLQGGDIQYF.